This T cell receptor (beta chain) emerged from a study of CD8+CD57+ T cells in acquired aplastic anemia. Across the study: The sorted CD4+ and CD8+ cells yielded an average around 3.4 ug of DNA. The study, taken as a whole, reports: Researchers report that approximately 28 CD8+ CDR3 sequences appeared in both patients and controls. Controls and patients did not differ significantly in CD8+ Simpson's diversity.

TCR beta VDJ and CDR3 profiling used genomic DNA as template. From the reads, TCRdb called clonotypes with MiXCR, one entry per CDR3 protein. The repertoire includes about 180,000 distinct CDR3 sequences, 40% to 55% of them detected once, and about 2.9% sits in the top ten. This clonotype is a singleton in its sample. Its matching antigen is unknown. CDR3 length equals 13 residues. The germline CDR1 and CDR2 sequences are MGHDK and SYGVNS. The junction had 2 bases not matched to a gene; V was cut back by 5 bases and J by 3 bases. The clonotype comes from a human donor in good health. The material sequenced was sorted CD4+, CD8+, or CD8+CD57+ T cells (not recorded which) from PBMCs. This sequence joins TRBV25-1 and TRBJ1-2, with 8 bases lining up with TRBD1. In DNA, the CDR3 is TGTGCCAGCAGTAAGGGACAGGACTATGGCTACACCTTC. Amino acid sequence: CASSKGQDYGYTF.